This T cell receptor (beta chain) came from a study of cytomegalovirus exposure and HLA in healthy donors. Study summary: Out of 398 genotyped donors, about 80% belonged to the Caucasian-associated ancestry cluster.

Remarks on this clone: Its matching antigen is unknown.

Study-wide findings and caveats: Sequencing artifact likely explains a cluster of highly shared sequence variants. Specific recognition of CMV antigens was confirmed in vitro for a few chains (all CMV-associated). In a later analysis, 15,000 to 20,000 TCR beta sequences were associated with HLA alleles at 0.05 false discovery rate.

Amplification used 60 Vbeta primers and 13 Jbeta primers. Generated by immunoSEQ multiplex PCR, the TCRdb table keeps only in-frame clones and is missing some. In all, the sample yields 45,000 to 55,000 clones. The TCR sequence derives from a middle-aged man in good health and CMV-seropositive. The sample was PBMCs.

CDR3 sequence: CASSPGTVNTEAFF. CDR3 coding DNA: TGTGCCAGCAGCCCCGGGACAGTGAACACTGAAGCTTTCTTT. The chain uses TRBV7-3 and TRBJ1-1, with 7 bases identical to TRBD1. CDR3 length: 14 residues. Germline V gene lookup returns CDR1 SGHTA and CDR2 FQGTGA. The J segment lost 0 bases and the V segment lost 5 bases, leaving 3 bases of the junction unmatched.